The T cell receptor beta chain described here comes from a study of cytotoxic CD8 clonotypes in ibrutinib-treated CLL. About the research overall: Median treatment time before response sampling was around twelve months, range 6 to 36.

Germline CDR1 is MNHEY and CDR2 is SVGAGI. V was pared by 6 bases and J by 3 bases, with 12 bases between. The CDR3 extends over 14 amino acids. Measured with immunoSEQ multiplex PCR; TCRdb has only the in-frame clones, and not every one. This sample has more than 140,000 clones, with roughly 80% found just once. Points from the study as a whole: The clonality rise at ibrutinib response reflected private clonotype expansion. Baseline clonality exceeded age-matched healthy donors and tracked circulating CD8+ T-cell counts. Samples were collected at differing times from sustained-remission and progressing patients.

With regard to this clone: As yet, its antigen is unknown.

This sequence originates from a human donor with chronic lymphocytic leukemia. Source: PBMCs, taken after 12 months of ibrutinib treatment. The chain employs TRBV6-5 and TRBJ1-5; D gene ambiguous. The CDR3 bases are TGTGCCAGCAGCCCCGGTGGGGTCAATCAGCCCCAGCATTTT. Protein product: CASSPGGVNQPQHF.